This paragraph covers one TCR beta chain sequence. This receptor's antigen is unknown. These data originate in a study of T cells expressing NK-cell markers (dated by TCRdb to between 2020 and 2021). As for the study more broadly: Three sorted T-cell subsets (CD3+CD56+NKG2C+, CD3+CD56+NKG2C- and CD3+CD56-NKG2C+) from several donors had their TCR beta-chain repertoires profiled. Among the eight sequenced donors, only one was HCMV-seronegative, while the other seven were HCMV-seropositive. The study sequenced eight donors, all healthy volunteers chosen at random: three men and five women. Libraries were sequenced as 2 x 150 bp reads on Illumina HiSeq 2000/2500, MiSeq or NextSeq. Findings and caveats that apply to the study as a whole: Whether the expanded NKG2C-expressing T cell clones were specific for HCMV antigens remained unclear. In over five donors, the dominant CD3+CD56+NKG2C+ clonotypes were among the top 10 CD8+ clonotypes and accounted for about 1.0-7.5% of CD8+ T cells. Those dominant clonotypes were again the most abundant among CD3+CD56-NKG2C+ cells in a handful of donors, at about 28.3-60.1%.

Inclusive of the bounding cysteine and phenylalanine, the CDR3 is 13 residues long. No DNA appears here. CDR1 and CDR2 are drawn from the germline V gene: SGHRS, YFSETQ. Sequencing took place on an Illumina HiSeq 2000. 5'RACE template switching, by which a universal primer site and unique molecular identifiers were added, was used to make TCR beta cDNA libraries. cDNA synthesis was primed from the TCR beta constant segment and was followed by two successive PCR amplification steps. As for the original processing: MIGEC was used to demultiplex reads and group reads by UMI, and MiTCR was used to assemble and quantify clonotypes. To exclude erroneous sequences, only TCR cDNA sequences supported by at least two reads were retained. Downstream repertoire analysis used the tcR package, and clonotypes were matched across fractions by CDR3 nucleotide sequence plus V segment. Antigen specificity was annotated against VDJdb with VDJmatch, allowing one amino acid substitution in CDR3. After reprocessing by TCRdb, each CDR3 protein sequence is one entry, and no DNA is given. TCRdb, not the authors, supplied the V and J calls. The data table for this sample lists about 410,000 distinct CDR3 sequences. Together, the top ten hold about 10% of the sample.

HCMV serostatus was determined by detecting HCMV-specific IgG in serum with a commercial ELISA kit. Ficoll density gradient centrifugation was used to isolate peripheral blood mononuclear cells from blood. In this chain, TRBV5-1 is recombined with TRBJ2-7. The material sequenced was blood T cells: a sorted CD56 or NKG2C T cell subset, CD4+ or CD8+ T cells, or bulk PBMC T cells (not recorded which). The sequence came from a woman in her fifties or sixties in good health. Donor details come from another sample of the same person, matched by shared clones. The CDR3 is CASSLEDPYEQYF.